This TCR beta chain was sequenced during a study of blood T cell repertoires in COVID-19 (dated by TCRdb to about 2020). Background for the entire study: Collaborator samples came from the United States, Italy and Spain and covered acute and convalescent phases of COVID-19. The material from the prospective study consisted of cDNA or gDNA derived from T cells, B-cell-depleted T cells, or PBMCs. Subjects who had been exposed to COVID-19, were actively infected with it, or had recovered from it provided the deeply sampled blood TCRbeta repertoires that made up the dataset. A freely available public database, intended as a resource for researchers studying the immune response to SARS-CoV-2, is where the repertoires were released. The samples were drawn from two sources: the first 160 participants of the ongoing ImmuneRACE study, and 950 to 1,500 subjects contributed by 6 global collaborators. Sample metadata almost always included a de-identified subject ID, COVID-19 status, age in years and sex. Where available, HLA class I and class II types were obtained from metadata supplied by the sample provider rather than from assay-based typing.

CDR1 and CDR2 were assigned from the germline V gene (reference sequence) as LNHDA and SQIVND. Taken from cysteine to phenylalanine, the CDR3 has 16 residues. Solely the CDR3 DNA is kept, with 48 bases framed from the first base. The trim is 5 bases for V and 0 bases for J, with a gap of 14 bases between the germline ends. The full study reports these points: The quantity of clinical and demographic metadata differed by source and by participant and was supplied without curation.

A remark on this clone: Which antigen it targets is not known. There are no base qualities to consult, and no much larger clone falls within one base.

TCRbeta CDR3 regions were amplified from genomic DNA using the immunoSEQ Assay, a bias-controlled multiplex PCR. As for how the authors treated the data: The number of nucleated cells in each sample was estimated by amplification of reference gene primers within the assay. Sequence reads were collapsed and filtered to measure the absolute abundance of every unique TCRbeta CDR3 rearrangement. For each sample, productive Simpson clonality was calculated by taking the square root of Simpson's diversity index across productive rearrangements. This is the immuneACCESS table as TCRdb keeps it, with only in-frame sequences that have V and J called. A part of the clones is gone; compared with another copy, unresolved V genes explain less than half, and the rest is unexplained. V, J and clone size reflect that table, while D and trimming were determined from the DNA. A total of more than 100,000 clones appear in this sample, 85% to 90% of them only once. 3.8% of the sample goes to the ten largest clones.

In Seattle, one collaborating source enrolled patients while the infection was active and tracked those patients longitudinally over the course of disease. Collaborating institutions collected whole blood in K2EDTA tubes following their own protocols. For TCRbeta analysis, collaborator samples were shipped as frozen whole blood, as isolated PBMCs, or as DNA extracted from either sample type. The clonotype comes from an older woman with COVID-19, enrolled during active disease. In this chain, TRBV19 is recombined with TRBJ2-1; the D gene is unclear. Sequenced sample: peripheral blood. The CDR3 is CASSRRHRSSYNEQFF. The nucleotide sequence is TGTGCCAGTAGTCGACGGCATAGGAGCTCCTACAATGAGCAGTTCTTC.